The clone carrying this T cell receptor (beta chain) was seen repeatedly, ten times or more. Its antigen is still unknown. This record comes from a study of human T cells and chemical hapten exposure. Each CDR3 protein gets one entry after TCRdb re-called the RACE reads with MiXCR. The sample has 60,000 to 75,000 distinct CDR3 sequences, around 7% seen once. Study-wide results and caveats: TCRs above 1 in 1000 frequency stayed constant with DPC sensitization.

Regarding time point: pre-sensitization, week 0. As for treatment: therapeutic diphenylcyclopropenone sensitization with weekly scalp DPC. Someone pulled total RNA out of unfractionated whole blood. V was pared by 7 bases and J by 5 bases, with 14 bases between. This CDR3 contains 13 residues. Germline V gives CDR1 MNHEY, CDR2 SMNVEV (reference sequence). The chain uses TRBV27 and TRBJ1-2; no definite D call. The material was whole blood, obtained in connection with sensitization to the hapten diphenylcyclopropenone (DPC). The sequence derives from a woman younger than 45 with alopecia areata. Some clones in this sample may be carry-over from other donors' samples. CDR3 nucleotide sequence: TGTGCCAGCAAAACCCGGCGGAATTATGGCTACACCTTC. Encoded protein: CASKTRRNYGYTF.